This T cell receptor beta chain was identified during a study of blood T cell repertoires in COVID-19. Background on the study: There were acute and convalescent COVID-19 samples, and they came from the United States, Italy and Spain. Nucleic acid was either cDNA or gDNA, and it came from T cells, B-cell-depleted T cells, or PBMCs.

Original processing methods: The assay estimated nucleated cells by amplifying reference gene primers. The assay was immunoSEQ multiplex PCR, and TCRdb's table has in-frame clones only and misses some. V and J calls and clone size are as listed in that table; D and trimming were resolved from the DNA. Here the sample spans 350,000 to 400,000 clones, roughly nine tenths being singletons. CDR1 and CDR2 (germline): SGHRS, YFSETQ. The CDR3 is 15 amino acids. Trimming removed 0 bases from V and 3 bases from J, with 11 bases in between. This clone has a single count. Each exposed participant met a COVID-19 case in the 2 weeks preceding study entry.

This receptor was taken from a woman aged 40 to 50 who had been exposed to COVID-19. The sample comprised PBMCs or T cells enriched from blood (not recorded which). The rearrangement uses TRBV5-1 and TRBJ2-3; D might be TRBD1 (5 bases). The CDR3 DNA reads TGCGCCAGCAGCTTGGACCAGGGTCAGACAGATACGCAGTATTTT. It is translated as CASSLDQGQTDTQYF.